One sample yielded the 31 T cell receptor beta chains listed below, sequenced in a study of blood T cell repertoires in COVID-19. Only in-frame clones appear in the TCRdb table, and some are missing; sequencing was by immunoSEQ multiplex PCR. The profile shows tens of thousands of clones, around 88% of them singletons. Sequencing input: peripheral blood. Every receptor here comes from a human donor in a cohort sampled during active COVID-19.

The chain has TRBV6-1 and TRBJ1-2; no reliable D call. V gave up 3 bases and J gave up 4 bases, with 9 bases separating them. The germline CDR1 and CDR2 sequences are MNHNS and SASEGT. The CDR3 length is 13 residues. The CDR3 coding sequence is TGTGCCAGCAGTGACAACCGGGGCTATGGCTACACCTTC. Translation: CASSDNRGYGYTF.

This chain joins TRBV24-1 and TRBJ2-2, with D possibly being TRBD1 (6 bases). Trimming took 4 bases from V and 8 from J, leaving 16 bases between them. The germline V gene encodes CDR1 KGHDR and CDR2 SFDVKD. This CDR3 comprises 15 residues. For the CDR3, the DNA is TGTGCCACCAGTGACACTACAGGGATCCAGGGGGAGCTGTTTTTT. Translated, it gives CATSDTTGIQGELFF.

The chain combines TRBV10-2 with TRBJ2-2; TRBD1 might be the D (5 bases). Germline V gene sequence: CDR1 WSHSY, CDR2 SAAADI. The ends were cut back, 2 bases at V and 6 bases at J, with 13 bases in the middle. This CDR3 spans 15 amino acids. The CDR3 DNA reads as TGCGCCAGCAGTGAGGGCAGGGTGCGTGCCGGGGAGCTGTTTTTT. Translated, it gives CASSEGRVRAGELFF.

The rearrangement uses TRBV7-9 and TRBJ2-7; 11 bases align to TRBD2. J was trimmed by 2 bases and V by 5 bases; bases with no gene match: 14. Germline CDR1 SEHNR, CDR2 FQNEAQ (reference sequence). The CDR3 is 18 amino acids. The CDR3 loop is CASSPRTTSGATTYEQYF. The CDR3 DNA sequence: TGTGCCAGCAGCCCCCGAACGACTAGCGGGGCCACAACCTACGAGCAGTACTTC.

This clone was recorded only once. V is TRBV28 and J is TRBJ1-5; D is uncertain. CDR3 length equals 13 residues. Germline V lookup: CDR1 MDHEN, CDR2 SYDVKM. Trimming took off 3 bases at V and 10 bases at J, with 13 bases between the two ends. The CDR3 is CASSFDYRFPQHF. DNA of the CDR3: TGTGCCAGCAGTTTTGACTACAGATTTCCCCAGCATTTT. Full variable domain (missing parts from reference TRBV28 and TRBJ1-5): DVKVTQSSRYLVKRTGEKVFLECVQDMDHENMFWYRQDPGLGLRLIYFSYDVKMKEKGDIPEGYSVSREKKERFSLILESASTNQTSMYLCASSFDYRFPQHFGDGTRLSIL.

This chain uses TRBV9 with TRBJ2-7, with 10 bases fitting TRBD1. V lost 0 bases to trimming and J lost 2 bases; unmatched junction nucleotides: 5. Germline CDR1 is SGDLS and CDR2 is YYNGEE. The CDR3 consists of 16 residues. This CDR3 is CASSVGGQGTAYEQYF. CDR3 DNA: TGTGCCAGCAGCGTAGGGGGACAGGGGACGGCCTACGAGCAGTACTTC. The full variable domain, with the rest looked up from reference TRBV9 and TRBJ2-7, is DSGVTQTPKHLITATGQRVTLRCSPRSGDLSVYWYQQSLDQGLQFLIQYYNGEERAKGNILERFSAQQFPDLHSELNLSSLELGDSALYFCASSVGGQGTAYEQYFGPGTRLTVT.

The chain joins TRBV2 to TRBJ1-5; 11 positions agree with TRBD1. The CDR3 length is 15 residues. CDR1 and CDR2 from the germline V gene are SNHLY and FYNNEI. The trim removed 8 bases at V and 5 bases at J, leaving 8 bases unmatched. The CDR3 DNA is TGTGCCAGCCATTATGGGACAGGGGGACATCAGCCCCAGCATTTT. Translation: CASHYGTGGHQPQHF. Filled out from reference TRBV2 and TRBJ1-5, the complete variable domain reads EPEVTQTPSHQVTQMGQEVILRCVPISNHLYFYWYRQILGQKVEFLVSFYNNEISEKSEIFDDQFSVERPDGSNFTLKIRSTKLEDSAMYFCASHYGTGGHQPQHFGDGTRLSIL.

This CDR3 is CASGLGGGQNIQYF. CDR3 DNA sequence: TGTGCCAGCGGCCTGGGGGGAGGCCAAAACATTCAGTACTTC. The J gene is TRBJ2-4, the V gene TRBV28, with D perhaps matching TRBD2 (6 bases). CDR3 length equals 14 residues. Deletions cut 8 bases from V and 5 bases from J, with 16 bases between. CDR1 is MDHEN, CDR2 SYDVKM, per germline.

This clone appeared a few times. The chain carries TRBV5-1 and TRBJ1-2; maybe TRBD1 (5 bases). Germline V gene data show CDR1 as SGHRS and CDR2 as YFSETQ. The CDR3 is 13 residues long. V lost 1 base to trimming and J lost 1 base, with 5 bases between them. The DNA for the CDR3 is TGCGCCAGCAGCTTGCAGGGTAACTATGGCTACACCTTC. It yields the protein CASSLQGNYGYTF.

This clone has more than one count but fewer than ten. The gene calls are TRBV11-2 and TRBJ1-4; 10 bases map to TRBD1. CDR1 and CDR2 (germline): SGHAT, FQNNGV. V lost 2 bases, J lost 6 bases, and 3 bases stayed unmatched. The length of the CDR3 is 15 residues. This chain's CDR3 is CASSLMGTGDEKLFF. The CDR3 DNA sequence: TGTGCCAGCAGCTTAATGGGGACAGGGGATGAAAAACTGTTTTTT. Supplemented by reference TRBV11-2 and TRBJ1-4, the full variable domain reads EAGVAQSPRYKIIEKRQSVAFWCNPISGHATLYWYQQILGQGPKLLIQFQNNGVVDDSQLPKDRFSAERLKGVDSTLKIQPAKLEDSAVYLCASSLMGTGDEKLFFGSGTQLSVL.

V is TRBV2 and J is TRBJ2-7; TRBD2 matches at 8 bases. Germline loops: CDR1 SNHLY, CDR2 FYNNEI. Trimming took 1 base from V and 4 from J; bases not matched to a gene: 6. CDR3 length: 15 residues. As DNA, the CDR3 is TGTGCCAGCAGTGAAGGGCTAGCGGGTGGGTACGAGCAGTACTTC. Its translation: CASSEGLAGGYEQYF.

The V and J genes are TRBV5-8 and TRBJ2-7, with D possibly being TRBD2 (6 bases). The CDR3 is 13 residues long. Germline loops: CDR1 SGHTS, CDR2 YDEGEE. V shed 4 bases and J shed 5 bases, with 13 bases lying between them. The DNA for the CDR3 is TGTGCCAGCAGCCGGGGACTTCTCCACGAGCAGTACTTC. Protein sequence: CASSRGLLHEQYF.

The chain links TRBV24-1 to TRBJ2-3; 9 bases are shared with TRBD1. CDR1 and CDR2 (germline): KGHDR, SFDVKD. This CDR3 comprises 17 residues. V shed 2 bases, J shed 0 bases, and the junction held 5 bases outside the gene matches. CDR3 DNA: TGTGCCACCAGTGATTGGGACAGGGCCTCTAGCACAGATACGCAGTATTTT. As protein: CATSDWDRASSTDTQYF.

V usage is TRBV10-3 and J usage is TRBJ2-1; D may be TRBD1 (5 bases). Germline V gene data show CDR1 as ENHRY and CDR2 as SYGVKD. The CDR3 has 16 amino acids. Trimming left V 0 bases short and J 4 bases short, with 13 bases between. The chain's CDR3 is CAISESRPAGYNEQFF. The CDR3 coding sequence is TGTGCCATCAGTGAGTCAAGACCCGCAGGGTACAATGAGCAGTTCTTC.

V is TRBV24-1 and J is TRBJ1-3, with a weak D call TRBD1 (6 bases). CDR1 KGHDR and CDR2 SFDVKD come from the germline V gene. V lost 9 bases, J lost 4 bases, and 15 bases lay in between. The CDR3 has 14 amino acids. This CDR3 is CATAPGGVGNTIYF. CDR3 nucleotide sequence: TGTGCCACCGCCCCGGGGGGCGTCGGAAACACCATATATTTT.

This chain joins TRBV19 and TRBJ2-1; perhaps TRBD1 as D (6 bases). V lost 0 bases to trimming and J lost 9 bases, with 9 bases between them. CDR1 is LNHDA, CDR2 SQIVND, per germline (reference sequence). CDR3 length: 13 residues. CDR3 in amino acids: CASSIDRGGEQFF. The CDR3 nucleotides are TGTGCCAGTAGTATAGACAGGGGCGGTGAGCAGTTCTTC.

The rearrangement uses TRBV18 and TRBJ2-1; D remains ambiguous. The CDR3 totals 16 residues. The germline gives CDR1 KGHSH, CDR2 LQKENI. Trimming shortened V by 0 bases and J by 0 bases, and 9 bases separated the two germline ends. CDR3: CASSPPSVSSYNEQFF. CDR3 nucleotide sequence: TGTGCCAGCTCACCACCGAGCGTTAGCTCCTACAATGAGCAGTTCTTC.

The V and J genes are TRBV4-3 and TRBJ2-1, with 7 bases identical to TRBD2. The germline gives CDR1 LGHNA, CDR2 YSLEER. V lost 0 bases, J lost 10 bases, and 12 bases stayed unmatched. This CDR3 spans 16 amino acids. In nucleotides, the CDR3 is TGCGCCAGCAGCCAAGAGATAGCGGGTGGATTTGCGGAGCAGTTCTTC. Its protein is CASSQEIAGGFAEQFF.

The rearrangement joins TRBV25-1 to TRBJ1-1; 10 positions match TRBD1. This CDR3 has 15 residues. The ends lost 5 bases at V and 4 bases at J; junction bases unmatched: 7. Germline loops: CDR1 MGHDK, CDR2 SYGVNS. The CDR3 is CASSPGTGATTEAFF. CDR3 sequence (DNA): TGTGCCAGCAGTCCCGGGACAGGGGCGACCACTGAAGCTTTCTTT.

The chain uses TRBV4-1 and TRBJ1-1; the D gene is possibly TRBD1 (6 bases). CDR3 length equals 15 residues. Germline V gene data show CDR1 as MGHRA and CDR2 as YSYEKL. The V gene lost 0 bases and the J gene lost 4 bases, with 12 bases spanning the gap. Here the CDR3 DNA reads TGCGCCAGCAGCCAAGATTTGACCAGGGGCACTGAAGCTTTCTTT. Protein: CASSQDLTRGTEAFF.

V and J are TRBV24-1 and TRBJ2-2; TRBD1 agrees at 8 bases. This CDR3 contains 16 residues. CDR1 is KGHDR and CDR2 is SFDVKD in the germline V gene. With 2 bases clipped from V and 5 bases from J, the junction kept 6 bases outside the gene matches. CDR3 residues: CATSDWTGRKTGELFF. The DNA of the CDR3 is TGTGCCACCAGTGATTGGACAGGGAGGAAGACCGGGGAGCTGTTTTTT.

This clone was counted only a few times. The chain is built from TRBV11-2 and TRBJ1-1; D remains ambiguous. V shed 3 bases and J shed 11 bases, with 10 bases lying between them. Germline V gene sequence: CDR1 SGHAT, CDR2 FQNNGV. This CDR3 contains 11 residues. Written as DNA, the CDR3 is TGTGCCAGCAGCTTGACTAAGAGGGCTTTCTTT. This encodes CASSLTKRAFF. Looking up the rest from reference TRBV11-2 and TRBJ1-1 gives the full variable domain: EAGVAQSPRYKIIEKRQSVAFWCNPISGHATLYWYQQILGQGPKLLIQFQNNGVVDDSQLPKDRFSAERLKGVDSTLKIQPAKLEDSAVYLCASSLTKRAFFGQGTRLTVV.

The CDR3 loop reads CASSTPGTEQFF. CDR3 in DNA: TGTGCCAGCAGTACCCCCGGGACAGAGCAGTTCTTC. The chain joins TRBV28 to TRBJ2-1, with D perhaps TRBD1 (6 bases). CDR3 length: 12 residues. Germline V gives CDR1 MDHEN, CDR2 SYDVKM. V was shortened by 5 bases and J by 10 bases, with 12 bases between the two germline ends.

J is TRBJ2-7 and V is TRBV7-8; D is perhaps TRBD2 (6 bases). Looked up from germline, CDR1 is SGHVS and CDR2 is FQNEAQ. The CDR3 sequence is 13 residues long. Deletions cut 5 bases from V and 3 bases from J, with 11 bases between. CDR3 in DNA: TGTGCCAGCAGCGAATGGGGGGTCTACGAGCAGTACTTC. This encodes CASSEWGVYEQYF.

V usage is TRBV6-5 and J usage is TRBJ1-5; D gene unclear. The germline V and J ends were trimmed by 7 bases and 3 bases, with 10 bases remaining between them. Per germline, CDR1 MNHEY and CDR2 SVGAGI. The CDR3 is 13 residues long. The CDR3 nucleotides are TGTGCCAGCAAGCAGGTCTACAATCAGCCCCAGCATTTT. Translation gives CASKQVYNQPQHF.

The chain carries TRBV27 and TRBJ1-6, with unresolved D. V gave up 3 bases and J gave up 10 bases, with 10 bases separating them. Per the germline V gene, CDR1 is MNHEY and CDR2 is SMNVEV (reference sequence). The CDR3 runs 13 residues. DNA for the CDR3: TGTGCCAGCAGTTTGAGGGATTCATCACCCCTCCACTTT. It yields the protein CASSLRDSSPLHF.

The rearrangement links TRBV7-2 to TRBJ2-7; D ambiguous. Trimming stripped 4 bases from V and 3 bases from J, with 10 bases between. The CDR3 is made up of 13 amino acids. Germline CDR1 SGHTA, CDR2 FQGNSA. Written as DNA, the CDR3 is TGTGCCAGCAGCTCCTTGTTCCGCTACGAGCAGTACTTC. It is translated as CASSSLFRYEQYF.

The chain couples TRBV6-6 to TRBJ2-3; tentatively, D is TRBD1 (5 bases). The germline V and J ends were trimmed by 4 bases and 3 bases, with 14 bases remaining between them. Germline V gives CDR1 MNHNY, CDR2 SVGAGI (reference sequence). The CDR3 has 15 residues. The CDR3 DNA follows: TGTGCCAGCAGTTCGCAGGGCTTAAGGACAGATACGCAGTATTTT. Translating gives CASSSQGLRTDTQYF.

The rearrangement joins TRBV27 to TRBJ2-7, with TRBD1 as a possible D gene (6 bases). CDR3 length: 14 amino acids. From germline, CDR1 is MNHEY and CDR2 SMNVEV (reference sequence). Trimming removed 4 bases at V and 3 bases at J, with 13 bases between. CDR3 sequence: CASSSYRDDYEQYF. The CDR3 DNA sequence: TGTGCCAGCAGTTCGTACAGGGATGACTACGAGCAGTACTTC.

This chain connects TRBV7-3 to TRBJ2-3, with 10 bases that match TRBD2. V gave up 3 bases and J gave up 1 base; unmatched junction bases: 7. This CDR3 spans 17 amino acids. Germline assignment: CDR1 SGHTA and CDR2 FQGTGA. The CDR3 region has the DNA TGTGCCAGCAGCTTCCTACCTAGCGGGGGACGCACAGATACGCAGTATTTT. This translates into CASSFLPSGGRTDTQYF. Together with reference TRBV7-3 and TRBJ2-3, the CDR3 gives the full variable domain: GAGVSQTPSNKVTEKGKYVELRCDPISGHTALYWYRQSLGQGPEFLIYFQGTGAADDSGLPNDRFFAVRPEGSVSTLKIQRTERGDSAVYLCASSFLPSGGRTDTQYFGPGTRLTVL.

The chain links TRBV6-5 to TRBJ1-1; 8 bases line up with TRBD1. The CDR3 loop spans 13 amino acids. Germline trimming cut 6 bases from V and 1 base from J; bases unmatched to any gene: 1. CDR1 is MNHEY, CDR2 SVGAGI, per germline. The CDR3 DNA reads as TGTGCCAGCAGACAGGGGGAGAACACTGAAGCTTTCTTT. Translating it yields CASRQGENTEAFF.